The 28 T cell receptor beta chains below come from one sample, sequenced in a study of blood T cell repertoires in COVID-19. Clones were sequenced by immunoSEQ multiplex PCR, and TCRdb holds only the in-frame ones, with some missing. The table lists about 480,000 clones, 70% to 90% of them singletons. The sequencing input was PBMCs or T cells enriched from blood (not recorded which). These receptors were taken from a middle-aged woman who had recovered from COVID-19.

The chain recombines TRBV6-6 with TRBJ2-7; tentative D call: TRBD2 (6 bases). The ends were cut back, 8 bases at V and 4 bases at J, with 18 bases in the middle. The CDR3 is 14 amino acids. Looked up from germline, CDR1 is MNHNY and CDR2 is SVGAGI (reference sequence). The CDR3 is CASAPRDFEYEQYF. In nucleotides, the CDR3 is TGTGCCAGCGCCCCCCGGGACTTTGAATACGAGCAGTACTTC.

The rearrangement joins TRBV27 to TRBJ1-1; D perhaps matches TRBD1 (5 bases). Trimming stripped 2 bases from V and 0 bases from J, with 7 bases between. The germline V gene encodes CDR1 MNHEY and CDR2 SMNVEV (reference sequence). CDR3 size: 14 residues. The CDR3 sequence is CASSLRGMNTEAFF. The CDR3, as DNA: TGTGCCAGCAGTTTAAGGGGCATGAACACTGAAGCTTTCTTT.

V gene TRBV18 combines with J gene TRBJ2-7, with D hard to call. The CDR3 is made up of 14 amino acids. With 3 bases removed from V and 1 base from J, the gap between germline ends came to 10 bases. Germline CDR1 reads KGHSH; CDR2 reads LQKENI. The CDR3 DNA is TGTGCCAGCTCACCCGAATACGAGTCCTACGAGCAGTACTTC. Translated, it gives CASSPEYESYEQYF.

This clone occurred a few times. The CDR3 region has the DNA TGTGCCAGCAGAACAGGGACAGGGTCTGACACCATATATTTT. Its translation: CASRTGTGSDTIYF. The chain has TRBV7-2 and TRBJ1-3, with 9 nucleotides matching TRBD1. With V trimmed by 6 bases and J by 8 bases, 8 bases remained unmatched. The V gene's germline CDR1 is SGHTA and CDR2 FQGNSA. CDR3 length: 14 amino acids. Combining the CDR3 with reference TRBV7-2 and TRBJ1-3 gives the whole variable domain GAGVSQSPSNKVTEKGKDVELRCDPISGHTALYWYRQSLGQGLEFLIYFQGNSAPDKSGLPSDRFSAERTGGSVSTLTIQRTQQEDSAVYLCASRTGTGSDTIYFGEGSWLTVV.

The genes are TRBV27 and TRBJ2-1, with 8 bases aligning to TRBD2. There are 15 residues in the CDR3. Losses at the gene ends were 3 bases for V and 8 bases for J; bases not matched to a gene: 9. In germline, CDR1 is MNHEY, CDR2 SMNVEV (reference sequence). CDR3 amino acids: CASSFIPGLGHEQFF. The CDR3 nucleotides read TGTGCCAGCAGTTTCATCCCGGGACTAGGTCATGAGCAGTTCTTC.

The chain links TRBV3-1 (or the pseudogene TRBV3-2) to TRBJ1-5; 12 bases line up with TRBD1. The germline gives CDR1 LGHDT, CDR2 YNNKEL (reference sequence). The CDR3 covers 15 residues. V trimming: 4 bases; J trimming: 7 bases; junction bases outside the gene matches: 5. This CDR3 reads CASSPGTGGLQPQHF. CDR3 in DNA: TGTGCCAGCAGCCCCGGGACAGGGGGCCTGCAGCCCCAGCATTTT.

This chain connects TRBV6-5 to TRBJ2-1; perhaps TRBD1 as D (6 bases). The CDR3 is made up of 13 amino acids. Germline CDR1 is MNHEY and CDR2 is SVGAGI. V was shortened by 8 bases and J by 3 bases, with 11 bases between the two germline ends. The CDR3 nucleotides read TGTGCCAGCCGGACGGACAGCTACAATGAGCAGTTCTTC. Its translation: CASRTDSYNEQFF.

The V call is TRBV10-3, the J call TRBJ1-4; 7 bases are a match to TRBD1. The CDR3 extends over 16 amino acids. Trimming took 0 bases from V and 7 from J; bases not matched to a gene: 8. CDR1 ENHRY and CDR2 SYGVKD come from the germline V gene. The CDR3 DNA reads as TGTGCCATCAGTGAGTCGAGAGACAGGGCCGCTGAAAAACTGTTTTTT. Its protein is CAISESRDRAAEKLFF.

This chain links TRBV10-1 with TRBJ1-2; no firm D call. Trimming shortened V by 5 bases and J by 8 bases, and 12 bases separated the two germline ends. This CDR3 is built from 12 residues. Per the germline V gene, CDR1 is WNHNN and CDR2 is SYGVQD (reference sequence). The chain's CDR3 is CASSPGPSGYTF. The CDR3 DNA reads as TGCGCCAGCAGTCCCGGACCTAGCGGCTACACCTTC.

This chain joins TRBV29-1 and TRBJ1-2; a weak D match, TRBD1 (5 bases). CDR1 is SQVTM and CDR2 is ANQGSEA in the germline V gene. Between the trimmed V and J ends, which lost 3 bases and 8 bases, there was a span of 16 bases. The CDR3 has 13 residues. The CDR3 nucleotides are TGCAGCGTTGATTGGTCAGGGCAGAGGGGCTACACCTTC. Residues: CSVDWSGQRGYTF.

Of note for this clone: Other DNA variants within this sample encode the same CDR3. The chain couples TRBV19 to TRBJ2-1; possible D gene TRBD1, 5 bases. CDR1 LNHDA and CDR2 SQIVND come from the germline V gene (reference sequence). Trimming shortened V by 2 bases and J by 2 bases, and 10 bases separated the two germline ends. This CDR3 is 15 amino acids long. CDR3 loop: CASSIRGLTYNEQFF. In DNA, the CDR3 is TGTGCCAGTAGTATAAGGGGTCTTACCTACAATGAGCAGTTCTTC.

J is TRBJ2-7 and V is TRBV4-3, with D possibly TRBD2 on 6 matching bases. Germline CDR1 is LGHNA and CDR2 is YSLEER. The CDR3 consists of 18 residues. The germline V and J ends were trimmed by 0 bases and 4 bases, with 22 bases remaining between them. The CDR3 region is CASSQEVLQFGGIYEQYF. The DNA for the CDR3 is TGCGCCAGCAGCCAAGAGGTGTTACAGTTTGGGGGGATATACGAGCAGTACTTC.

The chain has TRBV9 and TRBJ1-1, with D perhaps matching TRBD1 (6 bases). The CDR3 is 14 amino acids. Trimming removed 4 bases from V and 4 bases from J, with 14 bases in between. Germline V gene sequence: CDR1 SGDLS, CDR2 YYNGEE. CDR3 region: CASSTYSQGTEAFF. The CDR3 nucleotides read TGTGCCAGCAGCACTTACTCACAGGGCACTGAAGCTTTCTTT.

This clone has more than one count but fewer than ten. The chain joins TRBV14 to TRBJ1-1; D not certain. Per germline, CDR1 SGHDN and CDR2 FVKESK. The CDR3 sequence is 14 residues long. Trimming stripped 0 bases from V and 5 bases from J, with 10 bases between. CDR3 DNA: TGTGCCAGCAGCCAAGATCGGGTCCGGACTGAAGCTTTCTTT. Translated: CASSQDRVRTEAFF.

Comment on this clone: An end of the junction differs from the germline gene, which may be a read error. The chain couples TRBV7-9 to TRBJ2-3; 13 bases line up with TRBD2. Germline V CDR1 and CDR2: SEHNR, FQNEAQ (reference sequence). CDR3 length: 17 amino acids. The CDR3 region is CASSVAGLAGDIDTQYF. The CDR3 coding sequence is TGTGCCAGCAGCGTAGCAGGACTAGCGGGAGACATTGATACGCAGTATTTT. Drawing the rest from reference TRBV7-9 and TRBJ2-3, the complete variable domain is DTGVSQNPRHKITKRGQNVTFRCDPISEHNRLYWYRQTLGQGPEFLTYFQNEAQLEKSRLLSDRFSAERPKGSFSTLEIQRTEQGDSAMYLCASSVAGLAGDIDTQYFGPGTRLTVL.

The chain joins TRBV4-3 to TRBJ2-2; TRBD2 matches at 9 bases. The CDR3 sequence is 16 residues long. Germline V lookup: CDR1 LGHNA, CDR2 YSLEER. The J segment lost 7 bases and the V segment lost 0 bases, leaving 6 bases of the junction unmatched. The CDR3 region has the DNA TGCGCCAGCAGCCAAGAAAGCGGGAGGTACGTCGGGGAGCTGTTTTTT. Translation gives CASSQESGRYVGELFF.

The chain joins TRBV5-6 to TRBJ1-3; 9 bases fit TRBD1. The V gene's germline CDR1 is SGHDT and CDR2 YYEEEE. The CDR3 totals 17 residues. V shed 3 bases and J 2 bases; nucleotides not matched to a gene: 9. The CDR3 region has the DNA TGTGCCAGCAGCTCCTTCGGACAGGGGTTCACTGGAAACACCATATATTTT. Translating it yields CASSSFGQGFTGNTIYF.

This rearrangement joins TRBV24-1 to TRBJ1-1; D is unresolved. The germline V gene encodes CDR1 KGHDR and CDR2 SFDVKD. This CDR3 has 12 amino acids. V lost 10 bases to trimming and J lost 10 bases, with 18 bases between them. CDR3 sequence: CATSARGYRAFF. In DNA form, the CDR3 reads TGTGCCACGTCCGCCCGGGGTTATAGAGCTTTCTTT.

The CDR3 spells CASSIRTAFDEQFF. CDR3 in DNA: TGCGCCAGCAGCATCCGGACAGCCTTTGATGAGCAGTTCTTC. The chain combines TRBV4-1 with TRBJ2-1, with a tentative D call TRBD1 (6 bases). Trimming pared 5 bases from V and 8 bases from J, leaving 16 bases between. There are 14 residues in the CDR3. Looked up from germline, CDR1 is MGHRA and CDR2 is YSYEKL.

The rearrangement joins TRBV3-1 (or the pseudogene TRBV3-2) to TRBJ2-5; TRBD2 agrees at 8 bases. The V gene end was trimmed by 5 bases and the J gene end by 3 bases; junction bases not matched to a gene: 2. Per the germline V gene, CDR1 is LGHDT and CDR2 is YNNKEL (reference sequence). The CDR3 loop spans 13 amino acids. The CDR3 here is CASSLLAEETQYF. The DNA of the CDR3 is TGTGCCAGCAGCTTACTAGCGGAAGAGACCCAGTACTTC.

In DNA, the CDR3 is TGTGCCAGTAGTACCGGACATCTTAGCTCCTACAATGAGCAGTTCTTC. Translated: CASSTGHLSSYNEQFF. The chain carries TRBV19 and TRBJ2-1, with a weak D call TRBD1 (5 bases). This CDR3 comprises 16 residues. V shed 4 bases and J shed 0 bases, with 13 bases lying between them. CDR1 is LNHDA, CDR2 SQIVND, per germline (reference sequence).

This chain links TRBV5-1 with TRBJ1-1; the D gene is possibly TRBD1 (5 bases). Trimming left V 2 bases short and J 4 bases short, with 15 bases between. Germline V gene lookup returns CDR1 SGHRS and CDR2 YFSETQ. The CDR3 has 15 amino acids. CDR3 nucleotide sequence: TGCGCCAGCAGCTTAACCGGTGCCGGGGGCACTGAAGCTTTCTTT. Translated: CASSLTGAGGTEAFF.

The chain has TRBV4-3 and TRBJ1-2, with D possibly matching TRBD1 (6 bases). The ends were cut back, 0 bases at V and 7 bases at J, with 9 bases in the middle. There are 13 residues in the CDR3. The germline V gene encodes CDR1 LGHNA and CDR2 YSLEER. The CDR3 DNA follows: TGCGCCAGCAGCCAAGAAGGGGGATCTGGCTACACCTTC. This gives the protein CASSQEGGSGYTF.

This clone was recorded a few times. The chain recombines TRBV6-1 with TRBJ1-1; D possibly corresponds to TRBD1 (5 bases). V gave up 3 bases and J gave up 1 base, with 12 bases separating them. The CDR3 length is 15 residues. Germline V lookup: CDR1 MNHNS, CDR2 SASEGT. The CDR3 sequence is CASSDVGRGNTEAFF. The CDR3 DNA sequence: TGTGCCAGCAGTGATGTGGGGCGGGGGAACACTGAAGCTTTCTTT.

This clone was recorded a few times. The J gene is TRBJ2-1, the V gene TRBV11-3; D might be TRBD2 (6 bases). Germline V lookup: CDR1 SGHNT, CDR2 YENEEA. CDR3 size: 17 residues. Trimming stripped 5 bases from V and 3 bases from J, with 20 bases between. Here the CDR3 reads CASSTSTGLAFYNEQFF. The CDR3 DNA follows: TGTGCCAGCAGCACTTCAACCGGGCTAGCGTTCTACAATGAGCAGTTCTTC.

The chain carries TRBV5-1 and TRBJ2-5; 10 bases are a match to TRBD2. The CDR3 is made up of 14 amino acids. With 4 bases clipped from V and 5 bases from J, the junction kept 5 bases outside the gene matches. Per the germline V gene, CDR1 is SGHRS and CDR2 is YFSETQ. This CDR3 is CASSRTAGGETQYF. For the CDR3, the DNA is TGCGCCAGCAGCCGGACAGCGGGAGGGGAGACCCAGTACTTC.

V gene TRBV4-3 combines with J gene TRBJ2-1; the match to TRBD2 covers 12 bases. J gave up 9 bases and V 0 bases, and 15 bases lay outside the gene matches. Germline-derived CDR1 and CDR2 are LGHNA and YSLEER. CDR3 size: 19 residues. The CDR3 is CASSQDEGLAGQVYGEQFF. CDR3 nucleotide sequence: TGCGCCAGCAGCCAAGATGAAGGACTAGCGGGACAGGTGTATGGTGAGCAGTTCTTC.

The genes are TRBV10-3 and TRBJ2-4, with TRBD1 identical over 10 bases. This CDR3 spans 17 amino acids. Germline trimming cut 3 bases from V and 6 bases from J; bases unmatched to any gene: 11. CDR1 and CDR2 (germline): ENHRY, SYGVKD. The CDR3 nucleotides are TGTGCCATCAGTGATTCTGACAGGGGGCTTGTAGGAAACATTCAGTACTTC. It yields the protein CAISDSDRGLVGNIQYF.